One and the same sample provided the 29 T cell receptor beta chains below, sequenced in a study of blood T cells in healthy people across ages (dated by TCRdb to 2015 to 2017). Receptor libraries were prepared by 5' RACE. Data came from an Illumina HiSeq 2500. A second PCR of roughly 6 to 11 cycles was run with a J-beta primer mix and a sample-barcoded 5' primer. TCRdb redid the processing of the public reads, applying fastp at Q25 and MiXCR, and retained in-frame beta chains. Each entry merges the rows of one CDR3 protein and shows their most common DNA and genes. Here the sample has about 1.6 million distinct CDR3 sequences; about 35% occur a single time. Approximately 10% of the sample lies in the top ten. The sample comprised blood. The receptors come from a woman in her thirties in good health.

This clonotype came up many times. The gene calls are TRBV20-1 and TRBJ2-3; the match to TRBD1 covers 11 bases. Germline CDR1 reads DFQATT; CDR2 reads SNEGSKA (reference sequence). V was clipped by 2 bases and J by 6 bases; unmatched bases: 13. There are 17 residues in the CDR3. Here the CDR3 reads CSARSGQGEGRGDTQYF. CDR3 DNA sequence: TGCAGTGCTAGATCGGGACAGGGGGAGGGAAGGGGGGATACGCAGTATTTT.

This clonotype showed up many times. The genes are TRBV7-3 and TRBJ2-3, with TRBD2 matching 16 bases. Germline lookup yields CDR1 SGHTA and CDR2 FQGTGA. This CDR3 has 16 residues. V shed 5 bases and J 5 bases; nucleotides not matched to a gene: 4. CDR3 in amino acids: CASSLGTSGREDTQYF. CDR3 bases: TGTGCCAGCAGCCTTGGGACTAGCGGGAGGGAAGATACGCAGTATTTT.

This clonotype was detected once. This rearrangement joins TRBV12-3 or TRBV12-4 to TRBJ1-1; D call uncertain. Between the trimmed V and J ends, which lost 2 bases and 3 bases, there was a span of 7 bases. The CDR3 is 13 amino acids. This CDR3 reads CASSLSIHTEAFF. CDR3 sequence (DNA): TGTGCCAGCAGTTTATCGATACACACTGAAGCTTTCTTT.

This chain connects TRBV5-6 to TRBJ1-2, with D possibly being TRBD1 (6 bases). V lost 6 bases and J lost 7, with 19 bases in between. The CDR3 length is 14 residues. CDR1 is SGHDT, CDR2 YYEEEE, per germline. The CDR3 reads CASTKRLQGSGYTF. CDR3 sequence (DNA): TGTGCCAGCACTAAAAGGTTACAGGGTAGTGGCTACACCTTC.

About this clonotype itself: A much larger clone differs by one base, so this may be a read error. This chain links TRBV4-1 with TRBJ1-2; possible D gene TRBD1, 5 bases. The V end lost 0 bases, the J end lost 12 bases, and 17 bases lay between the germline ends. The germline CDR1 and CDR2 sequences are MGHRA and YSYEKL. CDR3 length: 14 residues. CDR3 sequence: CASSQEPQHRGHTF. The DNA for the CDR3 is TGCGCCAGCAGCCAAGAACCACAACATCGGGGCCACACCTTC.

This clonotype has only a few counts. This chain connects TRBV6-1 to TRBJ1-5; D ambiguous. The CDR3 is made up of 14 amino acids. Trimming removed 1 base from V and 0 bases from J, with 4 bases in between. Germline CDR1 is MNHNS and CDR2 is SASEGT. The CDR3 nucleotides are TGTGCCAGCAGTGAAGATAATAGCAATCAGCCCCAGCATTTT. It codes for CASSEDNSNQPQHF.

V gene TRBV27 combines with J gene TRBJ2-3; D remains ambiguous. With 2 bases removed from V and 4 bases from J, the gap between germline ends came to 13 bases. The CDR3 is made up of 15 amino acids. CDR1 and CDR2 (germline): MNHEY, SMNVEV (reference sequence). The CDR3 here is CASSLTAPTPDTQYF. CDR3 nucleotide sequence: TGTGCCAGCAGTTTAACGGCCCCCACTCCAGATACGCAGTATTTT.

The V gene is TRBV28, the J gene TRBJ2-3; 7 bases map to TRBD1. V shed 10 bases, J shed 3 bases, and the junction held 7 bases outside the gene matches. Germline loops: CDR1 MDHEN, CDR2 SYDVKM. The length of the CDR3 is 13 residues. CDR3 protein: CATRRQGTDTQYF. The DNA of the CDR3 is TGTGCCACCCGGAGACAGGGAACAGATACGCAGTATTTT.

This clonotype occurred a few times. The chain links TRBV29-1 to TRBJ2-5; the D is unclear. V lost 5 bases and J lost 11, with 21 bases in between. The germline CDR1 and CDR2 sequences are SQVTM and ANQGSEA. This CDR3 has 13 residues. The CDR3 loop reads CSVRLGGKIEQYF. CDR3 DNA sequence: TGCAGCGTTAGATTGGGCGGAAAAATAGAGCAGTACTTC.

This clonotype has more than one count but fewer than ten. V is TRBV11-2 and J is TRBJ2-3, with D unclear. Per germline, CDR1 SGHAT and CDR2 FQNNGV. The length of the CDR3 is 13 residues. Trimming stripped 3 bases from V and 7 bases from J, with 11 bases between. The CDR3 region is CASSFEEAHTQYF. The CDR3 region has the DNA TGTGCCAGCAGCTTCGAAGAGGCACATACGCAGTATTTT. The whole variable domain, remainder taken from reference TRBV11-2 and TRBJ2-3, is EAGVAQSPRYKIIEKRQSVAFWCNPISGHATLYWYQQILGQGPKLLIQFQNNGVVDDSQLPKDRFSAERLKGVDSTLKIQPAKLEDSAVYLCASSFEEAHTQYFGPGTRLTVL.

This clonotype has just a few counts. The rearrangement links TRBV25-1 to TRBJ2-1, with a tentative D call TRBD1 (6 bases). Germline-derived CDR1 and CDR2 are MGHDK and SYGVNS. This CDR3 is 14 amino acids long. Trimming shortened V by 4 bases and J by 9 bases, and 16 bases separated the two germline ends. This chain's CDR3 is CASSAWDTDPEQFF. CDR3 bases: TGTGCCAGCAGTGCCTGGGACACCGACCCTGAGCAGTTCTTC.

This clonotype was observed a few times. The rearrangement uses TRBV7-9 and TRBJ2-1; 12 nucleotides match TRBD2. CDR1 SEHNR and CDR2 FQNEAQ come from the germline V gene (reference sequence). The CDR3 is made up of 14 amino acids. The J segment lost 5 bases and the V segment lost 7 bases, leaving 3 bases of the junction unmatched. The CDR3, as DNA: TGTGCCAGCACCCTAGCGGGAGGGCACAATGAGCAGTTCTTC. This gives the protein CASTLAGGHNEQFF.

The chain carries TRBV6-1 and TRBJ2-7, with D perhaps being TRBD1 or TRBD2 (5 bases each). From germline, CDR1 is MNHNS and CDR2 SASEGT. CDR3 length: 16 residues. V was shortened by 2 bases and J by 1 base, with 15 bases between the two germline ends. CDR3 coding DNA: TGTGCCAGCAGTGAACAGGCAGGGAGCATTTCCTACGAGCAGTACTTC. Its translation is CASSEQAGSISYEQYF.

This clonotype was seen at least ten times. V gene TRBV29-1 combines with J gene TRBJ2-7; 12 nucleotides line up with TRBD2. Germline V CDR1 and CDR2: SQVTM, ANQGSEA. Losses at the gene ends were 4 bases for V and 5 bases for J; bases not matched to a gene: 6. The CDR3 totals 14 residues. The CDR3 nucleotides are TGCAGCGTTGGACTAGCGGGAGTTTCGGACGAGCAGTACTTC. Its protein product is CSVGLAGVSDEQYF.

This clonotype came up a few times. The gene calls are TRBV6-1 and TRBJ1-2; the D gene is possibly TRBD1 (6 bases). Trimming removed 6 bases from V and 5 bases from J, with 25 bases in between. The CDR3 contains 17 residues. CDR1 is MNHNS and CDR2 is SASEGT in the germline V gene. The CDR3 region is CASRARGSGTRGYGYTF. For the CDR3, the DNA is TGTGCCAGCAGGGCTCGTGGGTCCGGGACAAGGGGTTATGGCTACACCTTC.

This clonotype was observed a handful of times. The chain links TRBV9 to TRBJ2-1; possibly TRBD1 for D (6 bases). The CDR3 loop spans 15 amino acids. The germline V gene has CDR1 SGDLS and CDR2 YYNGEE. Trimming removed 0 bases from V and 7 bases from J, with 14 bases in between. CDR3 DNA: TGTGCCAGCAGCGTAGAGGGGACAAACTATAATGAGCAGTTCTTC. Protein: CASSVEGTNYNEQFF. The full variable domain, completed using reference TRBV9 and TRBJ2-1, is DSGVTQTPKHLITATGQRVTLRCSPRSGDLSVYWYQQSLDQGLQFLIQYYNGEERAKGNILERFSAQQFPDLHSELNLSSLELGDSALYFCASSVEGTNYNEQFFGPGTRLTVL.

Of note for this clonotype: Mismatch with germline at one junction end may stem from a read error. The chain joins TRBV29-1 to TRBJ1-2, with 12 bases matching TRBD1. The V gene's germline CDR1 is SQVTM and CDR2 ANQGSEA. The CDR3 has 14 amino acids. CDR3 in amino acids: CNVVGDRGPYGYTF. The CDR3 DNA sequence: TGCAACGTTGTGGGGGACAGGGGGCCCTATGGCTACACCTTC.

This clonotype was counted between two and nine times. The gene calls are TRBV30 and TRBJ1-1; D might be TRBD1 (6 bases). V was shortened by 7 bases and J by 0 bases, with 18 bases between the two germline ends. The CDR3 length is 15 residues. CDR1 is GTSNPN and CDR2 is SVGIG in the germline V gene (reference sequence). The CDR3 DNA sequence: TGTGCCTCGGTAGGGGGACTGAACGTGAACACTGAAGCTTTCTTT. Its translation: CASVGGLNVNTEAFF.

The chain uses TRBV3-1 and TRBJ2-3; TRBD2 matches at 9 bases. Germline CDR1 reads LGHDT; CDR2 reads YNNKEL (reference sequence). The J segment lost 0 bases and the V segment lost 1 base, leaving 5 bases of the junction unmatched. CDR3 length: 17 residues. This CDR3 reads CASSQASGGTSTDTQYF. CDR3 nucleotide sequence: TGTGCCAGCAGCCAAGCGAGCGGGGGGACTAGCACAGATACGCAGTATTTT.

This clonotype was seen a handful of times. The CDR3 protein is CASSPWGADTQYF. CDR3 coding DNA: TGTGCCAGCAGCCCTTGGGGGGCGGATACGCAGTATTTT. This rearrangement joins TRBV9 to TRBJ2-3; the D gene could be TRBD1 or TRBD2 (6 bases each). Trimming took off 4 bases at V and 6 bases at J, with 12 bases between the two ends. The CDR3 contains 13 residues. Germline loops: CDR1 SGDLS, CDR2 YYNGEE.

This clonotype was found a few times. The chain combines TRBV9 with TRBJ2-1, with D uncertain. Germline V CDR1 and CDR2: SGDLS, YYNGEE. There are 15 residues in the CDR3. V was trimmed by 1 base and J by 0 bases, leaving 8 bases between them. The CDR3: CASSVLENSYNEQFF. For the CDR3, the DNA is TGTGCCAGCAGCGTATTGGAGAACTCCTACAATGAGCAGTTCTTC.

The chain couples TRBV9 to TRBJ1-2; 9 bases line up with TRBD1. Germline trimming cut 4 bases from V and 0 bases from J; bases unmatched to any gene: 10. Germline CDR1 SGDLS, CDR2 YYNGEE. The CDR3 covers 17 residues. Here the CDR3 reads CASSPDGQGNANYGYTF. The CDR3 nucleotides are TGTGCCAGCAGCCCGGATGGACAGGGGAATGCTAACTATGGCTACACCTTC.

This clonotype came up a few times. The CDR3 DNA reads as TGTGCCAGCAGCTTCGGGACACCAAACAATGAGCAGTTCTTC. Its protein is CASSFGTPNNEQFF. The chain is built from TRBV5-4 and TRBJ2-1; D may be TRBD1 (6 bases). Germline V gives CDR1 SGHNT, CDR2 YYREEE (reference sequence). This CDR3 has 14 amino acids. Deletions cut 2 bases from V and 5 bases from J, with 11 bases between.

This sequence joins TRBV27 and TRBJ2-5, with 8 nucleotides matching TRBD2. The germline gives CDR1 MNHEY, CDR2 SMNVEV (reference sequence). CDR3 length equals 15 residues. J was trimmed by 3 bases and V by 3 bases; bases with no gene match: 6. The CDR3 sequence: CASSLAGTRKETQYF. CDR3 bases: TGTGCCAGCAGTTTGGCCGGGACTAGAAAAGAGACCCAGTACTTC.

On this clonotype: The germline gene is not matched at one end of the junction; a read error may be the cause. The chain uses TRBV12-3 or TRBV12-4 and TRBJ2-6; D is perhaps TRBD1 or TRBD2 (6 bases each). The CDR3 has 14 amino acids. CDR3 residues: CASTLLWGANVLIF. In DNA, the CDR3 is TGTGCCAGCACCTTGTTGTGGGGGGCCAACGTCCTGATTTTC.

This clonotype was detected once. One end of the junction fails to match germline, which may point to a read error. This chain connects TRBV2 to TRBJ2-5; TRBD2 aligns across 8 bases. Germline values: CDR1 SNHLY, CDR2 FYNNEI. This CDR3 is built from 16 residues. DNA of the CDR3: TGTGCCGGCAGTGACCTCCTGGCGGGAGGCAAAGAGACCCAGTACTTC. Its translation: CAGSDLLAGGKETQYF.

The chain is built from TRBV3-1 and TRBJ2-7; tentatively, D is TRBD1 or TRBD2 (5 bases each). The V gene's germline CDR1 is LGHDT and CDR2 YNNKEL (reference sequence). The germline V and J ends were trimmed by 4 bases and 7 bases, with 17 bases remaining between them. CDR3 length: 14 residues. CDR3 bases: TGTGCCAGCAGCCGTGGGACGGGGTGGGGAGAGCAGTACTTC. Translation gives CASSRGTGWGEQYF.

This clonotype was observed a few times. This chain joins TRBV5-1 and TRBJ2-5; D remains unclear. The CDR3 consists of 13 residues. V shed 0 bases and J shed 6 bases, with 9 bases lying between them. Germline V CDR1 and CDR2: SGHRS, YFSETQ. This chain's CDR3 is CASSLEDLKTQYF. For the CDR3, the DNA is TGCGCCAGCAGCTTGGAGGATTTGAAGACCCAGTACTTC.

The CDR3 nucleotides are TGTGCCAGCTCAAAAGGCGGGAGGGCCGAAGAGACCCAGTACTTC. This translates into CASSKGGRAEETQYF. The rearrangement uses TRBV18 and TRBJ2-5; the match to TRBD2 covers 9 bases. With V trimmed by 5 bases and J by 3 bases, 7 bases remained unmatched. Germline CDR1 reads KGHSH; CDR2 reads LQKENI. The CDR3 loop spans 15 amino acids.